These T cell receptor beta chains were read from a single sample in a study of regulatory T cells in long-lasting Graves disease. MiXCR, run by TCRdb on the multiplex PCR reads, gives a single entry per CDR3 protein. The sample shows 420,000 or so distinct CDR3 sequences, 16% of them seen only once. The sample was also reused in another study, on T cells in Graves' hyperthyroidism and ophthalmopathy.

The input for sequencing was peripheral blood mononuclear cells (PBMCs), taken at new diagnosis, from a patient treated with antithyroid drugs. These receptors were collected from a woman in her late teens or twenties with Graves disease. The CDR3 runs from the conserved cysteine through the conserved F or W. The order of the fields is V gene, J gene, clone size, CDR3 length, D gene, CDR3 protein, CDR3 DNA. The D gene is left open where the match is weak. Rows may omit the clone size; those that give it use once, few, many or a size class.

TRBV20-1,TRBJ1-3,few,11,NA,CSAWAGNTIYF,TGCAGTGCCTGGGCCGGAAACACCATATATTTT
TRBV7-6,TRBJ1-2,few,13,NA,CASSGGLVSGYTF,TGTGCCAGCAGCGGAGGGTTAGTGTCTGGCTACACCTTC
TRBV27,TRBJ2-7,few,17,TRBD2,CASSLTPLGTRGYEQYF,TGTGCCAGCAGTTTAACACCCCTCGGGACTAGAGGTTACGAGCAGTACTTC
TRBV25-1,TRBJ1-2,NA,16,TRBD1,CASSDAVTGAPRGYTF,TGTGCCAGCAGTGACGCCGTAACAGGGGCCCCTAGGGGCTACACCTTC
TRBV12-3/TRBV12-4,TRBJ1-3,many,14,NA,CASSQDSPGNTIYF,TGTGCCAGCAGTCAGGACAGCCCTGGAAACACCATATATTTT
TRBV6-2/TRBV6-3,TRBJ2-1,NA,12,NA,CASSPTRYEQFF,TGTGCCAGCAGCCCGACCCGTTACGAGCAGTTCTTC
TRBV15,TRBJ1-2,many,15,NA,CATSADRTSNYGYTF,TGTGCCACCAGCGCCGACAGGACTAGTAACTATGGCTACACCTTC
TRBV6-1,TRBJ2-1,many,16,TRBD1,CASRKRGGQGNNEQFF,TGTGCCAGCAGAAAACGGGGCGGACAGGGGAATAATGAGCAGTTCTTC
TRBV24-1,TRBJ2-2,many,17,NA,CATSDLPAIDNTGELFF,TGTGCCACCAGTGATTTGCCAGCGATAGACAACACCGGGGAGCTGTTTTTT
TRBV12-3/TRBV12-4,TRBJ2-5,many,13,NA,CASSLLPEETQYF,TGTGCCAGCAGTTTGCTGCCTGAAGAGACCCAGTACTTC
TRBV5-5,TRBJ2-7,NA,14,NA,CASSLWGVDYEQYF,TGTGCCAGCAGCCTGTGGGGTGTAGACTACGAGCAGTACTTC
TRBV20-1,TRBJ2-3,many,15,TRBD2,CSARDVTSGTDTQYF,TGCAGTGCTAGAGATGTGACTAGCGGCACAGATACGCAGTATTTT
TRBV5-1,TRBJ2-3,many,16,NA,CASSLPRDVSTDTQYF,TGCGCCAGCAGCTTGCCCAGGGACGTGAGTACAGATACGCAGTATTTT
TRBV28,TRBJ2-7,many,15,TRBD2,CASRVGGGRVYEQYF,TGTGCCAGCAGGGTCGGGGGAGGGAGGGTCTACGAGCAGTACTTC
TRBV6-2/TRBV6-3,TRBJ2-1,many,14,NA,CASRALSSYNEQFF,TGTGCCAGCAGGGCGTTGAGCTCCTACAATGAGCAGTTCTTC
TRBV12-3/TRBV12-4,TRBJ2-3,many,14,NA,CASSLNNLPDTQYF,TGTGCCAGCAGTTTAAACAACCTTCCAGATACGCAGTATTTT
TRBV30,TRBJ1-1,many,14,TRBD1,CAWRRTGGRAEAFF,TGTGCCTGGAGAAGGACAGGGGGCAGGGCTGAAGCTTTCTTT
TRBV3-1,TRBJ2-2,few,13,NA,CASSQVSVGELFF,TGTGCCAGCAGCCAAGTTAGCGTCGGGGAGCTGTTTTTT
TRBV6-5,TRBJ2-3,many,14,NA,CASSYQTGRGTQYF,TGTGCCAGCAGTTACCAAACGGGACGGGGTACGCAGTATTTT
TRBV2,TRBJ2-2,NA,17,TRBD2,CASTQGGSGSKSGELFF,TGTGCCAGCACCCAGGGAGGTAGCGGGAGTAAGAGCGGGGAGCTGTTTTTT
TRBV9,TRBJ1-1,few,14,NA,CASSARRDGSEAFF,TGTGCCAGCAGCGCCCGCCGGGACGGGTCTGAAGCTTTCTTT
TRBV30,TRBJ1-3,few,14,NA,CAWSVRNPGGTIYF,TGTGCCTGGAGTGTACGGAATCCCGGCGGAACCATATATTTT
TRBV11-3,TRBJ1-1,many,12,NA,CASSDRSTEAFF,TGTGCCAGCAGCGACAGGAGCACTGAAGCTTTCTTT
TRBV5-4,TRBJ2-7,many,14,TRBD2,CASSLDLAGGGQYF,TGTGCCAGCAGCTTGGACCTAGCGGGAGGCGGGCAGTACTTC
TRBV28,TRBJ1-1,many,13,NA,CASSRFGVAEAFF,TGTGCCAGCAGCCGGTTCGGGGTCGCTGAAGCTTTCTTT
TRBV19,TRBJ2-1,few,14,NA,CASRRTVRIDEQFF,TGTGCCAGTAGAAGGACTGTACGAATCGATGAGCAGTTCTTC
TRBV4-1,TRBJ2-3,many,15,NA,CASSYGTSSTDTQYF,TGCGCCAGCAGCTACGGGACTTCTAGCACAGATACGCAGTATTTT